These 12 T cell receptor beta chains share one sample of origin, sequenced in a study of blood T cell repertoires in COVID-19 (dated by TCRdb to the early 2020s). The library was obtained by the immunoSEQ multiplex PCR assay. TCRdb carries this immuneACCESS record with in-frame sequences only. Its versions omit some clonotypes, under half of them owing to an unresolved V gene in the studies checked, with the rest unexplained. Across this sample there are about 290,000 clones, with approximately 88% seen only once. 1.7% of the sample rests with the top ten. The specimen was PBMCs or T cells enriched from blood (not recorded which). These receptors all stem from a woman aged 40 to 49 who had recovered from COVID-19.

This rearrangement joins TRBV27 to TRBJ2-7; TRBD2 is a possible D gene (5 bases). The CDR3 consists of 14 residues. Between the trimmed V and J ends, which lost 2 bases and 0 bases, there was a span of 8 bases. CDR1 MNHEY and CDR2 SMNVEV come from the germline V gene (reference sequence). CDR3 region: CASSLTGTSYEQYF. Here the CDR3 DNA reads TGTGCCAGCAGTTTAACGGGAACCTCCTACGAGCAGTACTTC.

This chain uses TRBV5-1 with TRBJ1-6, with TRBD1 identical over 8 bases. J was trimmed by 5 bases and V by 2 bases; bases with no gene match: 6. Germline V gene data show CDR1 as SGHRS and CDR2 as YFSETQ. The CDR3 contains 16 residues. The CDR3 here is CASSFLGDRNNSPLHF. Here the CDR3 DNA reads TGCGCCAGCAGCTTTCTCGGGGACAGGAATAATTCACCCCTCCACTTT.

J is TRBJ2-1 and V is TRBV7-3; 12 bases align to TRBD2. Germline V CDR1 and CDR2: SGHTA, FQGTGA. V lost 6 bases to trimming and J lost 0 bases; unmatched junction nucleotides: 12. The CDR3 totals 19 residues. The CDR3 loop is CASSYMGTSGPYSYNEQFF. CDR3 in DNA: TGTGCCAGCAGTTATATGGGGACTAGCGGGCCTTACTCCTACAATGAGCAGTTCTTC.

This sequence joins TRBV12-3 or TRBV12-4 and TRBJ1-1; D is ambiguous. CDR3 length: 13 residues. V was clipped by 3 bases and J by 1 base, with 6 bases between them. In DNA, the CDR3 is TGTGCCAGCAGTTTGTTACAGAACACTGAAGCTTTCTTT. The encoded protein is CASSLLQNTEAFF.

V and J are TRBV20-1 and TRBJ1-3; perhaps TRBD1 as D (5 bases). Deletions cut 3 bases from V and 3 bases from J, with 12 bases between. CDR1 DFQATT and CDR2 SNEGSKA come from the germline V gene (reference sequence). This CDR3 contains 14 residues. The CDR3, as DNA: TGCAGTGCTAGTCGTCAGGGTAGTGGAAACACCATATATTTT. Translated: CSASRQGSGNTIYF.

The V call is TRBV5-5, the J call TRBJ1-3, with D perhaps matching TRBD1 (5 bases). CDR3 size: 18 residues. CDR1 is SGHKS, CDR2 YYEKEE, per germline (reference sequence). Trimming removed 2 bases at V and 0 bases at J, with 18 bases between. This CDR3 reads CASSLYQERDFSGNTIYF. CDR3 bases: TGTGCCAGCAGCTTATATCAAGAGCGGGACTTCTCTGGAAACACCATATATTTT.

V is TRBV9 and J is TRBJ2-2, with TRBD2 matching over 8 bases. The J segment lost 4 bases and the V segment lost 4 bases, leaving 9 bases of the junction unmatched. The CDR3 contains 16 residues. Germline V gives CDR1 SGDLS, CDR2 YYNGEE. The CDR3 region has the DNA TGTGCCAGCAGCCTGGACGGGGGGGCGGGCACCGGGGAGCTGTTTTTT. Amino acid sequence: CASSLDGGAGTGELFF.

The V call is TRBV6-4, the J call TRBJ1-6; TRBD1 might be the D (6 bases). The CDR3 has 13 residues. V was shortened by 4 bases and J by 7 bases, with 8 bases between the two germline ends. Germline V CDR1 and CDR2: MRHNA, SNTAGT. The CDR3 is CASSVQGNSPLHF. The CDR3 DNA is TGTGCCAGCAGTGTTCAGGGGAATTCACCCCTCCACTTT.

The CDR3 nucleotides read TGTGCCAGCAGCTTAGATGGAGCGGGCGACTATGGCTACACCTTC. Translation: CASSLDGAGDYGYTF. The chain links TRBV11-2 to TRBJ1-2, with D unclear. Germline assignment: CDR1 SGHAT and CDR2 FQNNGV. The CDR3 totals 15 residues. V was pared by 0 bases and J by 3 bases, with 11 bases between. Drawing the rest from reference TRBV11-2 and TRBJ1-2, the complete variable domain is EAGVAQSPRYKIIEKRQSVAFWCNPISGHATLYWYQQILGQGPKLLIQFQNNGVVDDSQLPKDRFSAERLKGVDSTLKIQPAKLEDSAVYLCASSLDGAGDYGYTFGSGTRLTVV.

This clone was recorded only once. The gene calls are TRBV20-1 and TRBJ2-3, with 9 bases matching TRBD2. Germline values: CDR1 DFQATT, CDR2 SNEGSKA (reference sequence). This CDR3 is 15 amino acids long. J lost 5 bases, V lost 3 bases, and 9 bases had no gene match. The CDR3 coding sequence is TGCAGTGCTAGTAGTCAGCGGGAGGCCAGAGATACGCAGTATTTT. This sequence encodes CSASSQREARDTQYF.

The CDR3 DNA reads as TGTGCCAGCCAGGGGACAGGGCGTACCGGGGAGCTGTTTTTT. Its protein is CASQGTGRTGELFF. This chain links TRBV7-3 with TRBJ2-2, with 9 bases fitting TRBD1. The CDR3 covers 14 residues. From germline, CDR1 is SGHTA and CDR2 FQGTGA. V dropped 8 bases and J dropped 5; count of bases not matched to a gene: 6.

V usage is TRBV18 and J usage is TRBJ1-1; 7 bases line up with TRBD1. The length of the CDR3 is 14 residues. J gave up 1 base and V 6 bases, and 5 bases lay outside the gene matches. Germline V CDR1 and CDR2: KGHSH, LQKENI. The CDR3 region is CASSAGTANTEAFF. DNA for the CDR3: TGTGCCAGCTCCGCCGGGACAGCGAACACTGAAGCTTTCTTT.